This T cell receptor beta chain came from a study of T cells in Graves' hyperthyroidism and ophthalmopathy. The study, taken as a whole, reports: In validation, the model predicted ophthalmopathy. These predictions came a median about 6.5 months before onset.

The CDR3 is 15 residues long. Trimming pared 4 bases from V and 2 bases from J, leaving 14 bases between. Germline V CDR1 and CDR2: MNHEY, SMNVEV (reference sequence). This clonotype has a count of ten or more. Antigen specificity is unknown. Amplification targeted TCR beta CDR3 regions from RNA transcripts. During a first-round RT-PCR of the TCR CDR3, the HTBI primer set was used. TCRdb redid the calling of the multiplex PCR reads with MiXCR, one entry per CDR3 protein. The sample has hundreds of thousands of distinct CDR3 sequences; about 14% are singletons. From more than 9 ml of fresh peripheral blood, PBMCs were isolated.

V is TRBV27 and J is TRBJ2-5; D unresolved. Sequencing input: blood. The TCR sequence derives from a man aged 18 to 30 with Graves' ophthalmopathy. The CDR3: CASSYLGTLQETQYF. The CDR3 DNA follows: TGTGCCAGCAGTTACCTGGGTACACTGCAAGAGACCCAGTACTTC.